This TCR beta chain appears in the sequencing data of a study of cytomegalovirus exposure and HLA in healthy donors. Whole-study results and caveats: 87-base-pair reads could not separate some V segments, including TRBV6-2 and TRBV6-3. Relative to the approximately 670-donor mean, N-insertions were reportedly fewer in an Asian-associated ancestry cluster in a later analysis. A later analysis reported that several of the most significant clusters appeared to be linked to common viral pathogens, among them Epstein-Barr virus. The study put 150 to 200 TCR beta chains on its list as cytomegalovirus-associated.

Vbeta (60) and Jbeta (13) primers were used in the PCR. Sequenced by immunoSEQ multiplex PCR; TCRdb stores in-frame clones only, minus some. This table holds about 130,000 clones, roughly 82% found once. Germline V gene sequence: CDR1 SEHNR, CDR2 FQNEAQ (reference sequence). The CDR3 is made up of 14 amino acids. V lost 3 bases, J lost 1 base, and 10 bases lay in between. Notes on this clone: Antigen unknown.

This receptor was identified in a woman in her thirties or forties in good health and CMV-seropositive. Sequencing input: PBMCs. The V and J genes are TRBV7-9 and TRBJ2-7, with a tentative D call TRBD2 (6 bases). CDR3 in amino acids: CASSLEGRSYEQYF. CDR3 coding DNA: TGTGCCAGCAGCTTGGAGGGTAGGTCCTACGAGCAGTACTTC.